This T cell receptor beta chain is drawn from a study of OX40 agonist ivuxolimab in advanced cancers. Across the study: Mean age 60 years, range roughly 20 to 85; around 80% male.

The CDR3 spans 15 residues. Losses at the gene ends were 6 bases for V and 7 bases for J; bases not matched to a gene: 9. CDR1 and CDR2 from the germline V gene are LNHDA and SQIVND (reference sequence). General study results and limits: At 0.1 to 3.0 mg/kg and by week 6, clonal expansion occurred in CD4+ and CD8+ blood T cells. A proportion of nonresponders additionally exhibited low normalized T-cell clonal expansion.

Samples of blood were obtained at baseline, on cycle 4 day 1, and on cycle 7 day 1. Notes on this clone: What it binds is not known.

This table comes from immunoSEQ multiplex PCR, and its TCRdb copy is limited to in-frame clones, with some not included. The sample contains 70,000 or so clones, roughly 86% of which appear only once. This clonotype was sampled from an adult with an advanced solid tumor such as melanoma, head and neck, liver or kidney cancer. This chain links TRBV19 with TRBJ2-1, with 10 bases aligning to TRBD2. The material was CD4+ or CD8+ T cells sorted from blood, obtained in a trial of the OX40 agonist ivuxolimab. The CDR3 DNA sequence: TGTGCCAGTAGCCTTAGCGGGAGGAAGGGGAATGAGCAGTTCTTC. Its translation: CASSLSGRKGNEQFF.